Below are 18 T cell receptor beta chains sequenced from a single sample in a study of ipilimumab plus nivolumab after autologous stem cell transplantation. Method: immunoSEQ multiplex PCR; TCRdb's copy keeps in-frame clones and lacks some. The data show 15,000 to 20,000 clones, more than 65% seen once. The sequencing here drew on PBMCs, taken in a trial of ipilimumab plus nivolumab as post-transplant consolidation. The source is a male donor with diffuse large B-cell lymphoma.

The chain couples TRBV7-3 to TRBJ2-7; 8 nucleotides match TRBD1. V gave up 3 bases and J gave up 1 base; unmatched junction bases: 5. This CDR3 spans 15 amino acids. Germline V gene data show CDR1 as SGHTA and CDR2 as FQGTGA. The CDR3 coding sequence is TGTGCCAGCAGCTTTTTGACAGGGGTGTCCTACGAGCAGTACTTC. Translating it yields CASSFLTGVSYEQYF.

The chain uses TRBV5-1 and TRBJ2-1; D remains unclear. Germline lookup yields CDR1 SGHRS and CDR2 YFSETQ. The CDR3 has 15 amino acids. Between the trimmed V and J ends, which lost 2 bases and 4 bases, there was a span of 13 bases. The CDR3 sequence: CASSFGDFQYNEQFF. For the CDR3, the DNA is TGCGCCAGCAGCTTTGGCGACTTCCAGTACAATGAGCAGTTCTTC. Together with reference TRBV5-1 and TRBJ2-1, the CDR3 gives the full variable domain: KAGVTQTPRYLIKTRGQQVTLSCSPISGHRSVSWYQQTPGQGLQFLFEYFSETQRNKGNFPGRFSGRQFSNSRSEMNVSTLELGDSALYLCASSFGDFQYNEQFFGPGTRLTVL.

The chain carries TRBV18 and TRBJ1-2, with TRBD1 matching 9 bases. Trimming removed 5 bases from V and 7 bases from J; junction bases left unmatched: 5. The CDR3 totals 13 residues. Germline V gives CDR1 KGHSH, CDR2 LQKENI. CDR3 region: CASSTQGALGYTF. The CDR3 bases are TGTGCCAGCTCAACACAGGGGGCCCTTGGCTACACCTTC.

V gene TRBV6-5 combines with J gene TRBJ1-2; D gene ambiguous. This CDR3 region has 15 residues. Trimming stripped 5 bases from V and 2 bases from J, with 15 bases between. CDR1 and CDR2 from the germline V gene are MNHEY and SVGAGI. The CDR3 reads CASSGIVDTNYGYTF. CDR3 coding DNA: TGTGCCAGCAGTGGGATAGTTGACACGAACTATGGCTACACCTTC.

The chain links TRBV2 to TRBJ1-1; no clear D. CDR1 and CDR2 from the germline V gene are SNHLY and FYNNEI. Between the trimmed V and J ends, which lost 5 bases and 9 bases, there was a span of 16 bases. The CDR3 runs to 13 residues. The CDR3 DNA follows: TGTGCCAGCAGTTATGGGGAGGGTACGAAAGCTTTCTTT. It yields the protein CASSYGEGTKAFF.

This chain connects TRBV7-4 to TRBJ2-1, with TRBD2 matching over 8 bases. Trimming cost V 5 bases and J 7 bases; bases outside gene matches: 16. The CDR3 consists of 17 residues. The germline V gene encodes CDR1 SGHVT and CDR2 SQSDAQ. CDR3 residues: CASSHLNGLARVNEQFF. The DNA of the CDR3 is TGTGCCAGCAGCCATCTTAACGGACTAGCTCGTGTGAATGAGCAGTTCTTC.

V gene TRBV7-2 combines with J gene TRBJ2-1; 8 nucleotides align to TRBD1. The germline CDR1 and CDR2 sequences are SGHTA and FQGNSA. The CDR3 loop spans 15 amino acids. Trimming removed 4 bases from V and 2 bases from J; junction bases left unmatched: 4. As DNA, the CDR3 is TGTGCCAGCAGCTCGGACAGGGCCACCTACAATGAGCAGTTCTTC. This codes for CASSSDRATYNEQFF. Together with reference TRBV7-2 and TRBJ2-1, the CDR3 gives the full variable domain: GAGVSQSPSNKVTEKGKDVELRCDPISGHTALYWYRQSLGQGLEFLIYFQGNSAPDKSGLPSDRFSAERTGGSVSTLTIQRTQQEDSAVYLCASSSDRATYNEQFFGPGTRLTVL.

This clone was found once. The V and J genes are TRBV5-1 and TRBJ2-3; possibly TRBD1 for D (5 bases). This CDR3 has 15 residues. Germline CDR1 reads SGHRS; CDR2 reads YFSETQ. The germline V and J ends were trimmed by 0 bases and 2 bases, with 10 bases remaining between them. This CDR3 reads CASSLAQGSTDTQYF. The CDR3, as DNA: TGCGCCAGCAGCTTGGCCCAGGGCTCCACAGATACGCAGTATTTT.

This clone has a handful of counts. This CDR3 reads CASSILIDTEAFF. Here the CDR3 DNA reads TGTGCCAGTAGTATCTTGATTGACACTGAAGCTTTCTTT. V and J are TRBV19 and TRBJ1-1, with D unresolved. Trimming shortened V by 3 bases and J by 3 bases, and 8 bases separated the two germline ends. This CDR3 spans 13 amino acids. Germline CDR1 LNHDA, CDR2 SQIVND (reference sequence).

In its sample, this clone is large (0.1 to 1%). This chain connects TRBV19 to TRBJ1-2, with D maybe TRBD1 (6 bases). The CDR3 runs 13 residues. V shed 7 bases and J shed 4 bases, with 13 bases lying between them. Per the germline V gene, CDR1 is LNHDA and CDR2 is SQIVND (reference sequence). Written as DNA, the CDR3 is TGTGCCAGTATGGGGGGACACGGCTATGGCTACACCTTC. Translated, it gives CASMGGHGYGYTF.

V and J are TRBV19 and TRBJ1-2, with D unresolved. This CDR3 is built from 13 residues. Germline V gene sequence: CDR1 LNHDA, CDR2 SQIVND (reference sequence). V was clipped by 2 bases and J by 7 bases, with 11 bases between them. CDR3 DNA sequence: TGTGCCAGTAGTATACGAGCAACGGGTGGCTACACCTTC. Encoded protein: CASSIRATGGYTF.

This clone turned up a few times. The V and J genes are TRBV11-2 and TRBJ1-5; D gene unclear. V lost 1 base, J lost 0 bases, and 7 bases lay in between. CDR1 is SGHAT and CDR2 is FQNNGV in the germline V gene. The CDR3 extends over 15 amino acids. DNA for the CDR3: TGTGCCAGCAGCTTAGCCCCCCATAGCAATCAGCCCCAGCATTTT. The encoded protein is CASSLAPHSNQPQHF. The whole variable domain, filled in from reference TRBV11-2 and TRBJ1-5, reads EAGVAQSPRYKIIEKRQSVAFWCNPISGHATLYWYQQILGQGPKLLIQFQNNGVVDDSQLPKDRFSAERLKGVDSTLKIQPAKLEDSAVYLCASSLAPHSNQPQHFGDGTRLSIL.

V is TRBV4-3 and J is TRBJ1-4; D is ambiguous. CDR3 length equals 17 residues. Germline V gives CDR1 LGHNA, CDR2 YSLEER. Trimming took off 0 bases at V and 0 bases at J, with 11 bases between the two ends. The CDR3 is CASSQDRPASTNEKLFF. CDR3 sequence (DNA): TGCGCCAGCAGCCAAGATCGTCCAGCCTCAACTAATGAAAAACTGTTTTTT.

This chain links TRBV6-1 with TRBJ1-2, with D possibly TRBD1 on 5 matching bases. Trimming stripped 7 bases from V and 5 bases from J, with 20 bases between. The CDR3 totals 15 residues. Germline V gives CDR1 MNHNS, CDR2 SASEGT. The CDR3 sequence: CASIRTGQGLYGYTF. DNA of the CDR3: TGTGCCAGCATCCGAACGGGCCAGGGACTGTATGGCTACACCTTC.

This chain connects TRBV30 to TRBJ1-1, with D unresolved. The V gene's germline CDR1 is GTSNPN and CDR2 SVGIG (reference sequence). The CDR3 length is 12 residues. The ends were cut back, 1 base at V and 9 bases at J, with 12 bases in the middle. CDR3 coding DNA: TGTGCCTGGAGTGAAGGCCGACATAAAGCTTTCTTT. This translates into CAWSEGRHKAFF.

The chain employs TRBV5-8 and TRBJ2-2, with D hard to call. This CDR3 contains 17 residues. Trimming left V 2 bases short and J 0 bases short, with 14 bases between. The V gene's germline CDR1 is SGHTS and CDR2 YDEGEE. CDR3 amino acids: CASSFIPRMANTGELFF. The CDR3 bases are TGTGCCAGCAGCTTTATTCCGCGGATGGCGAACACCGGGGAGCTGTTTTTT. The full variable domain, its missing parts supplied by reference TRBV5-8 and TRBJ2-2, is EAGVTQSPTHLIKTRGQQATLRCSPISGHTSVYWYQQALGLGLQFLLWYDEGEERNRGNFPPRFSGRQFPNYSSELNVNALELEDSALYLCASSFIPRMANTGELFFGEGSRLTVL.

The CDR3 DNA is TGTGCCAGCAGTGAAGAAGGCTTCCCCTATGGCTACACCTTC. Translation: CASSEEGFPYGYTF. V usage is TRBV6-1 and J usage is TRBJ1-2, with no clear D. The CDR3 is 14 residues long. Germline loops: CDR1 MNHNS, CDR2 SASEGT. V was clipped by 1 base and J by 4 bases, with 10 bases between them.

This clone was detected only a few times. The chain couples TRBV7-2 to TRBJ2-1; D perhaps matches TRBD1 (5 bases). The CDR3 is 14 amino acids. Trimming left V 3 bases short and J 0 bases short, with 6 bases between. From germline, CDR1 is SGHTA and CDR2 FQGNSA. The CDR3 nucleotides read TGTGCCAGCAGCTTTGACAGCTCCTACAATGAGCAGTTCTTC. It encodes CASSFDSSYNEQFF.